This T cell receptor beta chain was profiled in a study of cytomegalovirus exposure and HLA in healthy donors. On this clone itself: The antigen is not known.

Vbeta (60) and Jbeta (13) primers were used in the PCR. Original processing notes: Later, an analysis found 80 million or so unique TCR beta chains, and roughly 9.9 million of these were shared. The data were produced by immunoSEQ multiplex PCR, yet TCRdb's version contains in-frame clones alone and is incomplete. V, J and clone size derive from that table, while D and trimming were established from the DNA sequence. The sample has roughly 170,000 clones, around 83% seen once. Study-wide findings and caveats: Specific recognition of CMV antigens was confirmed in vitro for a few chains (all CMV-associated). The study labeled more than 150 TCR beta chains cytomegalovirus-associated.

This TCR derives from a man aged 45-65 years in good health and CMV-seronegative. Sample: PBMCs.

The CDR3 bases are TGCGCCAGCAGCCCCCCCTCCGGGCTAGCGGGAGAGAATGAGCAGTTCTTC. This translates into CASSPPSGLAGENEQFF. The J gene is TRBJ2-1, the V gene TRBV4-3; 10 bases map to TRBD2. The CDR3 totals 17 residues. V dropped 4 bases and J dropped 7; count of bases not matched to a gene: 13. The V gene's germline CDR1 is LGHNA and CDR2 YSLEER.